Described below is a single TCR beta chain sequence and its context. Its antigen is unknown. This sample was taken from a study of T cells in Graves' hyperthyroidism and ophthalmopathy. Broader study findings: Ophthalmopathy prediction by the model preceded onset by a median approximately 6.9 months. Through a model of 13 V-J features, ophthalmopathy was separated from stable hyperthyroidism.

Out of less than 12 ml of fresh peripheral blood came the PBMCs. TCR beta CDR3 region amplification was performed from RNA transcripts. HTBI primers were employed in a first-round RT-PCR of the TCR CDR3. TCRdb ran MiXCR on the multiplex PCR reads and lists one entry per CDR3 protein. Of 490,000 or so distinct CDR3 sequences in the sample, about 20% were seen once. This CDR3 is built from 15 residues. Trimming cost V 6 bases and J 6 bases; bases outside gene matches: 6. Sequencing input: blood. The sequence was obtained from a man between 35 and 55 years old with Graves' ophthalmopathy. The chain is built from TRBV12-3 or TRBV12-4 and TRBJ2-3; 13 nucleotides agree with TRBD2. DNA for the CDR3: TGTGCCAGCAGACCGACTAGCGGGGGGTTGGATACGCAGTATTTT. Protein sequence: CASRPTSGGLDTQYF.